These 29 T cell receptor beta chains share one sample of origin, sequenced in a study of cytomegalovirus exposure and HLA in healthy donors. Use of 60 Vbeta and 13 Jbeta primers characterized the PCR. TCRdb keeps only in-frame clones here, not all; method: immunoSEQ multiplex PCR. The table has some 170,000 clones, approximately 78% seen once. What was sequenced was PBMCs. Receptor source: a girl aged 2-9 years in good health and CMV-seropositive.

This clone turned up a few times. The CDR3 sequence is CASRVQGTGANVLTF. CDR3 DNA sequence: TGCGCCAGCCGCGTACAGGGAACAGGGGCCAACGTCCTGACTTTC. V gene TRBV5-1 combines with J gene TRBJ2-6; TRBD1 is a possible D gene (6 bases). Germline-derived CDR1 and CDR2 are SGHRS and YFSETQ. The CDR3 loop spans 15 amino acids. Trimming stripped 7 bases from V and 4 bases from J, with 15 bases between.

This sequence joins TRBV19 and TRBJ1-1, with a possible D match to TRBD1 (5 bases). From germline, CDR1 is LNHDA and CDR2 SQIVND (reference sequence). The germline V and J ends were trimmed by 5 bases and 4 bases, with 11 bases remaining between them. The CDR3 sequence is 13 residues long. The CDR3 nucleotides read TGTGCCAGTAGTCCACAGGTGGGCACTGAAGCTTTCTTT. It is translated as CASSPQVGTEAFF.

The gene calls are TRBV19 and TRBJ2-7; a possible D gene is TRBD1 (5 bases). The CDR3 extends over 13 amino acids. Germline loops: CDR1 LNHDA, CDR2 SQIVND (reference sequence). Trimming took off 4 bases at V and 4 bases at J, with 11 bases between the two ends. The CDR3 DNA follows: TGTGCCAGTAGTAAGGGGCCTGGATACGAGCAGTACTTC. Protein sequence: CASSKGPGYEQYF.

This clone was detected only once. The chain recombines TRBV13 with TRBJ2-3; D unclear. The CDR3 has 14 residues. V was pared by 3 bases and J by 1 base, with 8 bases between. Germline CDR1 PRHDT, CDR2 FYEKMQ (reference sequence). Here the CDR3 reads CASSFLLGTDTQYF. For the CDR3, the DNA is TGTGCCAGCAGCTTTCTCCTAGGCACAGATACGCAGTATTTT.

CDR3 in DNA: TGCAGCGTTGAGGGACAGCCTTCCAGCTCCTACAATGAGCAGTTCTTC. Translating it yields CSVEGQPSSSYNEQFF. V and J are TRBV29-1 and TRBJ2-1; TRBD1 agrees at 7 bases. Unmatched junction bases numbered 8, after V lost 3 bases and J lost 0 bases. The CDR3 runs 16 residues. Germline CDR1 reads SQVTM; CDR2 reads ANQGSEA.

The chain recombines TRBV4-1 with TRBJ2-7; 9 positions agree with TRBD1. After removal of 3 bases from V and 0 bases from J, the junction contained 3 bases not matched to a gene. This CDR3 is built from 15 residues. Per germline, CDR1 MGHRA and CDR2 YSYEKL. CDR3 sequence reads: CASSHGQGPSYEQYF. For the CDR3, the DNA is TGCGCCAGCAGCCACGGACAGGGGCCCTCCTACGAGCAGTACTTC.

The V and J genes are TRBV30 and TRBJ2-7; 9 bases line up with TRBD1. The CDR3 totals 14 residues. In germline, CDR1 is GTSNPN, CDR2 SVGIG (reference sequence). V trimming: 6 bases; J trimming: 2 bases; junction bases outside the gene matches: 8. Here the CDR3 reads CACLDRGPTYEQYF. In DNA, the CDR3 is TGTGCCTGCTTGGACAGGGGCCCTACCTACGAGCAGTACTTC.

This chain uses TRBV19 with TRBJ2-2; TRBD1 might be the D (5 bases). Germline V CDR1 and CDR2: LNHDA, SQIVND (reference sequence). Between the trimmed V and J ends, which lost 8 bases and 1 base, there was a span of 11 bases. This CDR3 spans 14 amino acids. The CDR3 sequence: CASRQKMNTGELFF. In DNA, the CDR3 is TGTGCCAGTCGACAGAAGATGAACACCGGGGAGCTGTTTTTT. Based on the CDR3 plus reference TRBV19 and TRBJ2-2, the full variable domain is DGGITQSPKYLFRKEGQNVTLSCEQNLNHDAMYWYRQDPGQGLRLIYYSQIVNDFQKGDIAEGYSVSREKKESFPLTVTSAQKNPTAFYLCASRQKMNTGELFFGEGSRLTVL.

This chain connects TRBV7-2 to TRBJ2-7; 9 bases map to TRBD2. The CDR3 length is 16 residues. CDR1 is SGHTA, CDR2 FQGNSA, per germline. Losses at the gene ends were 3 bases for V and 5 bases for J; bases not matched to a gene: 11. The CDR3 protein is CASSFSSGIAGDEQYF. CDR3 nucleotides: TGTGCCAGCAGCTTCTCATCGGGGATAGCGGGAGACGAGCAGTACTTC.

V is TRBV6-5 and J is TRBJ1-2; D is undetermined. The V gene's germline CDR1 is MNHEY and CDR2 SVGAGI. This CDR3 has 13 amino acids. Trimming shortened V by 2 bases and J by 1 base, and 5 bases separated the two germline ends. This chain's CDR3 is CASSYEVNYGYTF. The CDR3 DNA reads TGTGCCAGCAGTTACGAGGTTAACTATGGCTACACCTTC.

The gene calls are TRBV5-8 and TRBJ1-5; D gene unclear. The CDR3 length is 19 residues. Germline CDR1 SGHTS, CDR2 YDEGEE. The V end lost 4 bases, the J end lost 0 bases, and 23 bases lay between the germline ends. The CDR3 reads CASSAVLGAFPLSNQPQHF. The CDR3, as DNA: TGTGCCAGCAGCGCCGTTTTAGGAGCTTTCCCCCTTAGCAATCAGCCCCAGCATTTT.

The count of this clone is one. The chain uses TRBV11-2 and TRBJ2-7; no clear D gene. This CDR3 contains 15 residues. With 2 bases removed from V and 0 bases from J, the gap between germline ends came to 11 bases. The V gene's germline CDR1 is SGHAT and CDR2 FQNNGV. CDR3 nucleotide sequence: TGTGCCAGCAGCTTAATAACAAACCCCTCCTACGAGCAGTACTTC. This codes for CASSLITNPSYEQYF.

The CDR3 reads CASRLQGAGAGTQYF. CDR3 sequence (DNA): TGTGCCAGCAGGTTACAGGGGGCAGGCGCAGGGACCCAGTACTTC. This sequence joins TRBV6-1 and TRBJ2-5; 9 positions agree with TRBD1. V lost 6 bases to trimming and J lost 7 bases; unmatched junction nucleotides: 12. This CDR3 is built from 15 residues. The germline CDR1 and CDR2 sequences are MNHNS and SASEGT.

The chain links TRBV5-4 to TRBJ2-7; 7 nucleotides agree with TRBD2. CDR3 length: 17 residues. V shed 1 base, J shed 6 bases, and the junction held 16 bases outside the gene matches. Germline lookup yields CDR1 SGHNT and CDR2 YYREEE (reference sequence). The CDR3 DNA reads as TGTGCCAGCAGCTTGATCCCAGCGGGAATGGGTCTAGGCGAGCAGTACTTC. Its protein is CASSLIPAGMGLGEQYF.

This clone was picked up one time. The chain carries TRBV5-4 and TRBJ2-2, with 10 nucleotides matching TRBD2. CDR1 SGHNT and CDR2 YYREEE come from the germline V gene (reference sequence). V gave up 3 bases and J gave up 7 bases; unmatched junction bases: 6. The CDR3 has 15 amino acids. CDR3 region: CASSSQREGSGELFF. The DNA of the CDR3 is TGTGCCAGCAGCTCCCAGCGGGAGGGAAGCGGGGAGCTGTTTTTT.

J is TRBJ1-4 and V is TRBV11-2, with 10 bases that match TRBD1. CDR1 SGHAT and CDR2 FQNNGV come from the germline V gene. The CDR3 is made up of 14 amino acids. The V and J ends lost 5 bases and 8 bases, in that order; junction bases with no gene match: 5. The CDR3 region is CASSRDRGGEKLFF. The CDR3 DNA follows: TGTGCCAGCAGCCGGGACAGGGGTGGCGAAAAACTGTTTTTT. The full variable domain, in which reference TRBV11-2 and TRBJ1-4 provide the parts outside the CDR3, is EAGVAQSPRYKIIEKRQSVAFWCNPISGHATLYWYQQILGQGPKLLIQFQNNGVVDDSQLPKDRFSAERLKGVDSTLKIQPAKLEDSAVYLCASSRDRGGEKLFFGSGTQLSVL.

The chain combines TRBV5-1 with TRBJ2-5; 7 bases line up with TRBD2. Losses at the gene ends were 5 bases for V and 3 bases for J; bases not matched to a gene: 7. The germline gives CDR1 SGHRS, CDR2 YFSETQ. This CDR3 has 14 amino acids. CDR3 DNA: TGCGCCAGCAGTCGTCGCGGGAGAGAAGAGACCCAGTACTTC. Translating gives CASSRRGREETQYF.

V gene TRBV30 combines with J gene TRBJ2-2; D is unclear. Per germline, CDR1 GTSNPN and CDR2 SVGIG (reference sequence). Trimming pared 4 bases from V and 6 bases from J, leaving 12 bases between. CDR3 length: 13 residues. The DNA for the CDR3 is TGTGCCTGGACAGCGATGAAGGCCGGGGAGCTGTTTTTT. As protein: CAWTAMKAGELFF.

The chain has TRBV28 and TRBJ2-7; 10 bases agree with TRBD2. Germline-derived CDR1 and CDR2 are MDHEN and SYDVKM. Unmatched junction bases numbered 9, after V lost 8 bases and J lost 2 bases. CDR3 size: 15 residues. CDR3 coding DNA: TGTGCCAGCCTGGGGAGCGGGAGGGTCACCTACGAGCAGTACTTC. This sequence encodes CASLGSGRVTYEQYF. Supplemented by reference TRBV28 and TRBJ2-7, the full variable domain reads DVKVTQSSRYLVKRTGEKVFLECVQDMDHENMFWYRQDPGLGLRLIYFSYDVKMKEKGDIPEGYSVSREKKERFSLILESASTNQTSMYLCASLGSGRVTYEQYFGPGTRLTVT.

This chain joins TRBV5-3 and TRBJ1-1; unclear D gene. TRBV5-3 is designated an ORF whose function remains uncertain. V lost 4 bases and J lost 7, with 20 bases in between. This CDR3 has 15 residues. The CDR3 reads CARSPKLPSAVEAFF. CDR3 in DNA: TGTGCCAGAAGCCCCAAATTGCCGTCGGCGGTTGAAGCTTTCTTT.

The CDR3 bases are TGCAGCGTTGAACGCCGGGACAGGGGATCGGGGGAGCAGTACTTC. It is translated as CSVERRDRGSGEQYF. This chain joins TRBV29-1 and TRBJ2-5; the match to TRBD1 covers 10 bases. Germline V lookup: CDR1 SQVTM, CDR2 ANQGSEA. CDR3 length equals 15 residues. The V segment lost 2 bases and the J segment 11 bases; nucleotides outside the gene matches: 14.

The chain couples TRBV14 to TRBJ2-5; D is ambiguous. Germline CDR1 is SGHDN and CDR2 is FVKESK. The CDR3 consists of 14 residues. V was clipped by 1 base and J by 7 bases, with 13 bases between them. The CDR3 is CASSQVLPPGTQYF. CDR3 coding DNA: TGTGCCAGCAGCCAAGTCTTACCACCAGGGACCCAGTACTTC. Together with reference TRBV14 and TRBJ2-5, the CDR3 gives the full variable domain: EAGVTQFPSHSVIEKGQTVTLRCDPISGHDNLYWYRRVMGKEIKFLLHFVKESKQDESGMPNNRFLAERTGGTYSTLKVQPAELEDSGVYFCASSQVLPPGTQYFGPGTRLLVL.

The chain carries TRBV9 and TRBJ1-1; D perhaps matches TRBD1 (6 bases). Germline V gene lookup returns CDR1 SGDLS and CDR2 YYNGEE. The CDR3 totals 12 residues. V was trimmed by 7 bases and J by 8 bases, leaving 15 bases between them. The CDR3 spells CASSQGNLEAFF. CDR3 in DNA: TGTGCCAGCTCTCAGGGGAACCTCGAAGCTTTCTTT.

CDR3 protein: CASRTSGTWNTGELFF. In DNA form, the CDR3 reads TGTGCCAGTCGGACTAGCGGAACTTGGAACACCGGGGAGCTGTTTTTT. This rearrangement joins TRBV28 to TRBJ2-2; the match to TRBD2 covers 10 bases. This CDR3 region has 16 residues. Germline V gene lookup returns CDR1 MDHEN and CDR2 SYDVKM. V was clipped by 9 bases and J by 1 base; unmatched bases: 8.

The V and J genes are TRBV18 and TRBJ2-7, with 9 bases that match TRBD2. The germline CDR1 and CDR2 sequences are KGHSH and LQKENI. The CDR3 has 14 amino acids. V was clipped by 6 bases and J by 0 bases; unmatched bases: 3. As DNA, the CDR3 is TGTGCCAGCTCGCCGACTAGCGGCTCCTACGAGCAGTACTTC. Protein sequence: CASSPTSGSYEQYF.

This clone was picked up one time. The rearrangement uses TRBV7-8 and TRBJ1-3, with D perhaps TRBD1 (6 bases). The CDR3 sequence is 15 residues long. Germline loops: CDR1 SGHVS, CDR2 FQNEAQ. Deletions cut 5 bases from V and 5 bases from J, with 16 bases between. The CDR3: CASSPIGGVRNTIYF. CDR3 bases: TGTGCCAGCAGCCCAATAGGGGGGGTGCGAAACACCATATATTTT.

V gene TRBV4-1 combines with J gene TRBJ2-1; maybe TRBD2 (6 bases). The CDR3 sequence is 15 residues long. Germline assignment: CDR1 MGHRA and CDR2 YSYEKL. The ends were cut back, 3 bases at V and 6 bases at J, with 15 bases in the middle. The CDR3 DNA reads TGCGCCAGCAGCCAGGTCGAGGAGGGCCCCAATGAGCAGTTCTTC. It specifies CASSQVEEGPNEQFF.

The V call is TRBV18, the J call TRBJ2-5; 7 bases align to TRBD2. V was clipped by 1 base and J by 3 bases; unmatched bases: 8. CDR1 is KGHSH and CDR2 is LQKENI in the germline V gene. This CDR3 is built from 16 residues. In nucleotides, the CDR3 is TGTGCCAGCTCACCACTGGGTTCCGGGGGGAAAGAGACCCAGTACTTC. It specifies CASSPLGSGGKETQYF.

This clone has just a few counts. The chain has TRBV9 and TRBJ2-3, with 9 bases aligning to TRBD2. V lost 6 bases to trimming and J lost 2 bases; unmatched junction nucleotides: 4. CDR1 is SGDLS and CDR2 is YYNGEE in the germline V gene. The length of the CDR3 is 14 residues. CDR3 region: CASNLAGFTDTQYF. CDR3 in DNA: TGTGCCAGCAATCTAGCGGGGTTCACAGATACGCAGTATTTT.